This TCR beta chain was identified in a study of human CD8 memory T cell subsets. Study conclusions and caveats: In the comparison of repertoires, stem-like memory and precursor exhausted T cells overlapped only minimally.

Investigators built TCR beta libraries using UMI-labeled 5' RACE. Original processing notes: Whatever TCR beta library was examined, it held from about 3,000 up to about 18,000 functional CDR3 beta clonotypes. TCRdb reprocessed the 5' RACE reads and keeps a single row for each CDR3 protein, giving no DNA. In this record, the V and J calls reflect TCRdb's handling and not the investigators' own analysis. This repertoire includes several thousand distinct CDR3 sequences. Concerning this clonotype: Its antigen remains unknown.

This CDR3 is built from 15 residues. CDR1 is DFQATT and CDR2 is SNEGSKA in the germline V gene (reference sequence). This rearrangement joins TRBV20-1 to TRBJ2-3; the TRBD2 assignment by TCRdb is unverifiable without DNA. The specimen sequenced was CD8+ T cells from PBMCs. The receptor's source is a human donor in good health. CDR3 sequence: CSASKVAGAIDTQYF.